This TCR beta chain comes out of a study of CD8+ T cells in alopecia areata. Looking at the study overall: Among treated patients, severity was scored by affected scalp area percentage.

Remarks on this clone: Its specificity is unknown.

Germline CDR1 reads SNHLY; CDR2 reads FYNNEI. This CDR3 comprises 13 residues. Between the trimmed V and J ends, which lost 6 bases and 3 bases, there was a span of 11 bases. The sample's treatment: oral pan-JAK inhibitor, 5-10 mg twice daily. Findings and caveats of the study: Resident alphabeta T-cell populations of normal skin are likewise subject to sequencing in scalp samples. Clonality was higher in lesional than normal scalp, especially in alopecia totalis/universalis.

Sequencing relied on a cDNA template that was reverse transcribed from extracted RNA. Sequenced by immunoSEQ multiplex PCR; TCRdb stores in-frame clones only, minus some. Among 270,000 or so clones, 58% were seen once, and the ten largest hold about 1.8%. The material sequenced was CD4+ T cells sorted from blood, taken at week 24, from a patient treated with tofacitinib. This chain joins TRBV2 and TRBJ1-1, with D tentatively TRBD1 (5 bases). The origin of this receptor is a human donor with alopecia areata. In DNA form, the CDR3 reads TGTGCCAGCAGCGGGACCAGGGACACTGAAGCTTTCTTT. It encodes CASSGTRDTEAFF.